This T cell receptor beta chain appears in the sequencing data of a study of T cells in Graves' hyperthyroidism and ophthalmopathy (dated by TCRdb to about 2019). As for the study more broadly: To identify distinguishing TCR V-J signatures, a discovery cohort of about 100 patients was used, comprising 43 with Graves' ophthalmopathy and approximately 57 with stable Graves' hyperthyroidism. Prospective prediction of ophthalmopathy was tested in an independent validation cohort of 18 to 20 hyperthyroidism patients and 17 patients who later progressed to ophthalmopathy. For training and testing, the 100 patients in the discovery cohort were randomly divided in a 7:3 ratio. Thyroid tissue and blood T-cell repertoires from about 6 Graves' hyperthyroidism patients were also compared in the study. After sampling, hyperthyroidism patients received methimazole starting at 30 mg daily, and ophthalmopathy patients received high-dose intravenous methylprednisolone. TCR Vbeta CDR3 sequencing of 135 peripheral blood samples (under 45 ophthalmopathy, around 80 hyperthyroidism and roughly 17 progressor patients) is reported in the paper. General findings and caveats noted by the study authors: Sample size was not statistically predetermined, and investigators were not blinded to group allocation. During validation, the model predicted progression to ophthalmopathy a median of around six months ahead of onset, with 60% to 71% sensitivity and 72.22% specificity. A 13 V-J signature model separated ophthalmopathy from stable hyperthyroidism, with over 85% sensitivity and roughly 82% specificity in cross-validation and 80%/75% in testing. Blood samples also contained most of the expanded thyroid clonotypes (frequency above 0.001), which suggests that blood repertoires may reflect thyroid immune responses.

CDR3 length: 13 amino acids, cysteine to phenylalanine. The DNA shown is the 39-base CDR3, in frame from base 1. The germline V gene specifies MGHDK as CDR1 and SYGVNS as CDR2. V loses 4 bases, J loses 3 bases, and the germline ends lie 10 bases apart. Stable Graves' hyperthyroidism was defined as the absence of progression to ophthalmopathy over 18 months of follow-up. Hyperthyroidism patients were newly diagnosed, had a disease duration of under 2 months, and were aged 18 to 65 years. Exclusion was applied to patients with uncontrolled infections, other autoimmune diseases, pregnancy or lactation. Diagnoses relied on clinical symptoms, serum thyroxine and TRAb, thyroid ultrasound and orbital computed tomography. Total RNA was extracted with Trizol reagent, and quality was checked on an Agilent 2100 Bioanalyzer. The TCR beta CDR3 regions were amplified from the RNA transcripts. A first-round RT-PCR of the TCR CDR3 used the HTBI primer set with the Qiagen OneStep RT-PCR kit. Libraries were constructed in a second round of multiplex PCR, after which size selection and purification were performed. Libraries were sequenced paired-end with 100 bp reads on an Illumina HiSeq2000. The authors' analysis ran thus. SOAPnuke was used to process the raw data, with reads discarded if the reads contained adapters or uncalled bases, had a mean Phred below 15, or lacked an exact constant-primer or identifier match. COPE v1.2.5 was used to merge high-quality paired reads, and clonotypes were defined as unique nucleotide sequences. Clonotypes were aligned to IMGT TRBV, TRBD and TRBJ reference segments using MiTCR v1.1. Analysis was restricted to V-J combinations with a frequency above 0.0001, which covered 98% to 99.2% of repertoires. The TCS score was defined as the ratio of F50 (clonal expansion) to E x V (chaos), calculated using BLOSUM62-based TCRdist between CDR3 peptides within each V-J. Welch's t-statistics and random forest reduced roughly 540 V-J features to about 12, which were used in a naive Bayes classifier (R e1071). The similarity between thyroid and blood repertoires was quantified using the Morisita-Horn index. TCRdb passed the public sequencing reads through fastp at Q25 and MiXCR, retaining productive beta sequences. Each CDR3 protein gets just one entry, which takes the most common genes and DNA from the rows behind it. TCRdb, not the original authors, processed these V and J calls. The sample yields 500,000 to 750,000 distinct CDR3 sequences; 46% were counted once. In total, the top ten clones hold around 7.7% of the sample.

This clonotype appeared many times. This clone's antigen is unknown. Base qualities are missing; no much larger clone stands one base away. Recombination linked TRBV25-1 to TRBJ2-7, with a tentative D gene TRBD1 over 6 matching bases. Material for sequencing was peripheral blood or thyroid tissue (not recorded which). The source of this sequence is a woman aged 18-29 years with Graves' hyperthyroidism. In nucleotide form, the sequence is TGTGCCAGCAGTGCGGACAGATTCTACGAGCAGTACTTC. Translation gives CASSADRFYEQYF.